This T cell receptor (beta chain) stems from a study of T cells after yellow fever vaccination. TCRdb re-called the 5' RACE reads with MiXCR, one entry per CDR3 protein. Of 350,000 to 550,000 distinct CDR3 sequences in the sample, roughly 20% were seen once. Trimming took 0 bases from V and 8 from J, leaving 16 bases between them. Germline loops: CDR1 LNHNV, CDR2 YYDKDF (reference sequence). The CDR3 contains 15 residues. This chain links TRBV15 with TRBJ2-5; D remains unclear. This receptor was obtained from a man younger than 35 who received the YFV17D yellow fever vaccine. Sequencing used PBMCs, obtained before the yellow fever booster vaccination. This CDR3 reads CATSRDWGNVVTQYF. For the CDR3, the DNA is TGTGCCACCAGCAGAGACTGGGGTAATGTCGTAACCCAGTACTTC.